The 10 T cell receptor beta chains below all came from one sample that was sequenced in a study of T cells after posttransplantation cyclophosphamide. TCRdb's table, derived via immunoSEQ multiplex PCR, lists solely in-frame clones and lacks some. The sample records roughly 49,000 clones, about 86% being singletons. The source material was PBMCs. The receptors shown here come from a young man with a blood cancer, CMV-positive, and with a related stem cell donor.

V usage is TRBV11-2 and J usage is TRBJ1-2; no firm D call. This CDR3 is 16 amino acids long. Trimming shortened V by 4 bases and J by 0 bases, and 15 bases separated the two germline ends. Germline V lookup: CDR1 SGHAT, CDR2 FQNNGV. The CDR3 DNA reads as TGTGCCAGCAGCTCCCGGGGTCATGCGGCTAACTATGGCTACACCTTC. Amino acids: CASSSRGHAANYGYTF. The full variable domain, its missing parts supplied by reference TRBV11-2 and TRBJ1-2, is EAGVAQSPRYKIIEKRQSVAFWCNPISGHATLYWYQQILGQGPKLLIQFQNNGVVDDSQLPKDRFSAERLKGVDSTLKIQPAKLEDSAVYLCASSSRGHAANYGYTFGSGTRLTVV.

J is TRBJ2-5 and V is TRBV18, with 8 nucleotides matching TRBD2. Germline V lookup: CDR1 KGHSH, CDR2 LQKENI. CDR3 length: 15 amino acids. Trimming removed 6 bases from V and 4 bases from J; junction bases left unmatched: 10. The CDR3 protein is CASSPNPGGLETQYF. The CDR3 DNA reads TGTGCCAGCTCCCCCAACCCGGGGGGGTTAGAGACCCAGTACTTC.

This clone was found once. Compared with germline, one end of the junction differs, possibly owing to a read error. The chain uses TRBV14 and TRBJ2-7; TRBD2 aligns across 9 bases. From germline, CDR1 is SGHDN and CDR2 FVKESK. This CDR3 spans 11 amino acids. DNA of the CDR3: TGTGCCAGCAGCCTAGGACTAGCGAAAGGATTC. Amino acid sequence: CASSLGLAKGF.

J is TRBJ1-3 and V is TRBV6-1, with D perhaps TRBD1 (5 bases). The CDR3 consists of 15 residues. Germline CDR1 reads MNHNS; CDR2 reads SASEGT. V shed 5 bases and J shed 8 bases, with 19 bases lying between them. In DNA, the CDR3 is TGTGCCAGCAGTCACTGGGGGGGGGTAGATGACACCATATATTTT. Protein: CASSHWGGVDDTIYF.

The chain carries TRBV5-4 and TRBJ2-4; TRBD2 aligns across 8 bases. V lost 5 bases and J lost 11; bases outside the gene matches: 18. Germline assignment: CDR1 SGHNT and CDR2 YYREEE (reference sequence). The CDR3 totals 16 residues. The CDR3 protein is CASSFRTYSGTPLQYF. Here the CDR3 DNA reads TGTGCCAGCAGTTTTCGTACTTATAGCGGGACACCGCTTCAGTACTTC.

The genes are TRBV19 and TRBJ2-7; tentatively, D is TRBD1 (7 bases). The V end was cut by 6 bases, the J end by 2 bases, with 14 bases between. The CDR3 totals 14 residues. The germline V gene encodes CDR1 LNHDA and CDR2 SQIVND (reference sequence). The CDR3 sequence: CASRGGPGAYEQYF. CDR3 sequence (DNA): TGTGCCAGTAGAGGGGGCCCGGGAGCCTACGAGCAGTACTTC.

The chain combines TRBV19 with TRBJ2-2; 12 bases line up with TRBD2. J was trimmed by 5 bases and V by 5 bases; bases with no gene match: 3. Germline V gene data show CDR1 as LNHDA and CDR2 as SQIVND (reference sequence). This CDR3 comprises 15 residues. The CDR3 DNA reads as TGTGCCAGTAGTGTGGGACTAGCGGGTACCGGGGAGCTGTTTTTT. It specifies CASSVGLAGTGELFF.

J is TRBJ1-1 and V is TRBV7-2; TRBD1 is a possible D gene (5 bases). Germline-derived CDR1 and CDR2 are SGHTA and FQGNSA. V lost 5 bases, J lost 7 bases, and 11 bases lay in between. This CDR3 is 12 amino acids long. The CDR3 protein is CASSLDTFEAFF. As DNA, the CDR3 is TGTGCCAGCAGCCTGGACACGTTTGAAGCTTTCTTT.

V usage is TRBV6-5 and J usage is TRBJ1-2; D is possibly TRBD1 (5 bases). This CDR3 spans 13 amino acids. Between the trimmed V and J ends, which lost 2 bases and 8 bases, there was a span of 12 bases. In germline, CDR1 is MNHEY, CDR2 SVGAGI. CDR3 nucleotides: TGTGCCAGCAGTTACGAGGCAGGGTACGGCTACACCTTC. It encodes CASSYEAGYGYTF.

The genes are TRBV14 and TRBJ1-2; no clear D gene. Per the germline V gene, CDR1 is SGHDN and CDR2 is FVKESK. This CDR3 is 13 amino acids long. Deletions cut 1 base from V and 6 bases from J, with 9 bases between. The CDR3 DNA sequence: TGTGCCAGCAGCCAAGTTATAGCCCATGGCTACACCTTC. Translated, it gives CASSQVIAHGYTF. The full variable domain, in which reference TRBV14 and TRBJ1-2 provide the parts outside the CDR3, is EAGVTQFPSHSVIEKGQTVTLRCDPISGHDNLYWYRRVMGKEIKFLLHFVKESKQDESGMPNNRFLAERTGGTYSTLKVQPAELEDSGVYFCASSQVIAHGYTFGSGTRLTVV.